The T cell receptor (beta chain) under discussion was sequenced for a study of OX40 agonist ivuxolimab in advanced cancers. Turning to the study itself: A history of anti-PD-1, anti-PD-L1 or anti-CTLA-4 therapy was acceptable, and over 30% had some. Study conclusions and caveats: At doses 0.1 to 3.0 mg/kg, CD4+ and CD8+ clones expanded. Researchers did not determine the expanded peripheral T cells' antigen specificity. The average count of expanded clones was higher among CD8+ T cells than among CD4+.

This table comes from immunoSEQ multiplex PCR, and its TCRdb copy is limited to in-frame clones, with some not included. The repertoire consists of 98,000 or so clones, with around 85% occurring once and the leading ten covering more than 1.4%. About this clone itself: The antigen is not known. This CDR3 is also generated by other DNA sequences in the sample.

Sequencing used CD4+ or CD8+ T cells sorted from blood, obtained in a trial of the OX40 agonist ivuxolimab. The origin of this receptor is an adult with an advanced solid tumor such as melanoma, head and neck, liver or kidney cancer.

CDR3: CASSFIRTGHGYTF. Here the CDR3 DNA reads TGCGCCAGCAGCTTCATCCGGACAGGGCATGGCTACACCTTC. The V and J genes are TRBV5-1 and TRBJ1-2, with 8 bases lining up with TRBD1. This CDR3 has 14 amino acids. V lost 2 bases, J lost 6 bases, and 6 bases stayed unmatched. From germline, CDR1 is SGHRS and CDR2 YFSETQ.